The rows below give T cell receptor beta chains drawn from one sample of a study of CD8+ T cells in alopecia areata. TCRdb keeps only in-frame clones here, not all; method: immunoSEQ multiplex PCR. The table has about 200,000 clones, under 60% seen once. The sample was CD4+ T cells sorted from blood, taken at week 4, from a patient treated with tofacitinib. These receptors were taken from a human donor with alopecia areata. CDR3s include the opening cysteine and the closing phenylalanine or tryptophan. The D gene is left open where the match is weak. Some rows have no size entry. The others give once, few or many, or a class for an expanded clone.

j_gene	v_gene	d_gene	abundance	CDR3nt	CDR3aa
TRBJ2-3	TRBV20-1	-	once	TGCAGTGCTTCTCAGGGAGATACGCAGTATTTT	CSASQGDTQYF
TRBJ2-3	TRBV6-4	-	-	TGTGCCAGCAGCCTGGCTGGGGGGACAGATACGCAGTATTTT	CASSLAGGTDTQYF
TRBJ2-5	TRBV6-5	-	-	TGTGCCAGCAGGGCGGGACAGCCCCAAGAGACCCAGTACTTC	CASRAGQPQETQYF
TRBJ2-2	TRBV7-2	-	few	TGTGCCAGCAGCCAGGGCATGGCGAACACCGGGGAGCTGTTTTTT	CASSQGMANTGELFF
TRBJ2-3	TRBV13	TRBD2	-	TGTGCCAGCAGCATGACTAGCGGGGGCATTGATACGCAGTATTTT	CASSMTSGGIDTQYF
TRBJ1-1	TRBV14	-	few	TGTGCCAGCAGCCAAGTGCCTGGTGAAGCTTTCTTT	CASSQVPGEAFF
TRBJ1-1	TRBV7-2	-	-	TGTGCCAGCAGCCAAACCAGGGAGACGGCTTTCTTT	CASSQTRETAFF
TRBJ1-1	TRBV27	-	few	TGTGCCAGCAGTTTTGGCGGGCAGGGGTCTTCTTCAGCTTTCTTT	CASSFGGQGSSSAFF
TRBJ1-2	TRBV25-1	TRBD1	-	TGTGCCAGCAGCGTTCTTGGACAGGGGAATGGAGGCTACACCTTC	CASSVLGQGNGGYTF
TRBJ1-1	TRBV11-1	TRBD1	-	TGTGCCAGCAGCTCCGGACAGGGAACTTATACTGAAGCTTTCTTT	CASSSGQGTYTEAFF
TRBJ1-1	TRBV9	-	-	TGTGCCAGCAGCATCGGGCACGGCACTGAAGCTTTCTTT	CASSIGHGTEAFF
TRBJ1-2	TRBV2	-	-	TGTGCCACCCGTAGCTATGGCTACACCTTC	CATRSYGYTF
TRBJ2-6	TRBV30	-	-	TGTGCCTGGAGTGAAGCTACTGGGGCCAACGTCCTGACTTTC	CAWSEATGANVLTF
TRBJ2-7	TRBV5-4	TRBD1	-	TGTGCCAGCAGTACCCTGGGACAGGCGTCCTCGGGGCAGTACTTC	CASSTLGQASSGQYF
TRBJ2-1	TRBV9	TRBD2	many	TGTGCCAGCAGCGTAGTTCTCGGGGGGGCTTGGAATGAGCAGTTCTTC	CASSVVLGGAWNEQFF
TRBJ1-6	TRBV4-2	-	-	TGTGCCAGCAGCCAAGGGGCACAGAATTCACCCCTCCACTTT	CASSQGAQNSPLHF
TRBJ2-2	TRBV4-1	-	-	TGCGCCAGCAGCCAAGGCCACGCCGGGGAGCTGTTTTTT	CASSQGHAGELFF
TRBJ2-5	TRBV5-1	TRBD1	-	TGCGCCAGCACACGGACAGGGGGCTTCCAAGAGACCCAGTACTTC	CASTRTGGFQETQYF
TRBJ1-1	TRBV20-1	-	few	TGCAGTGCTAGAGAGGGGTCTGAAGCTTTCTTT	CSAREGSEAFF
TRBJ2-2	TRBV5-1	-	few	TGCGCCAGCAGCTTCAGAGCTGACACCGGGGAGCTGTTTTTT	CASSFRADTGELFF
TRBJ2-7	TRBV5-1	TRBD1	-	TGCGCCAGCAGCTTGGACAGGGGGCCAGCCTCCTACGAGCAGTACTTC	CASSLDRGPASYEQYF
TRBJ2-2	TRBV18	TRBD2	few	TGTGCCAGCCTTCCAAGCGGGGGAAGCACCGGGGAGCTGTTTTTT	CASLPSGGSTGELFF
TRBJ2-1	TRBV5-6	TRBD1	-	TGTGCCAGCAGCCCCCGGACAGGTTTAAGCAATGAGCAGTTCTTC	CASSPRTGLSNEQFF
TRBJ2-7	TRBV9	-	-	TGTGCCAGCAGCGTCGGCCTGGAGGGCTACGAGCAGTACTTC	CASSVGLEGYEQYF
TRBJ2-2	TRBV5-1	-	few	TGCGCCAGCATCCCTGACGACACCGGGGAGCTGTTTTTT	CASIPDDTGELFF
TRBJ1-5	TRBV27	-	-	TGTGCCAGCAGGACAAGGGATCAGCCCCAGCATTTT	CASRTRDQPQHF